One T cell receptor beta chain is described in this entry. Assay used: immunoSEQ multiplex PCR; TCRdb lists only in-frame clones, some missing. Of about 110,000 clones listed, 90% to 95% are singletons. This specimen belongs to a study of blood T cell repertoires in COVID-19. Sequencing was carried out using peripheral blood. This clonotype was obtained from a woman under 40 with acute or convalescent COVID-19.

DNA of the CDR3: TGTGCCAGCAGCTTATCGGACAGGGTGTCTGGAAACACCATATATTTT. This translates into CASSLSDRVSGNTIYF. The chain carries TRBV13 and TRBJ1-3, with 8 bases lining up with TRBD1. The V segment lost 2 bases and the J segment 1 base; nucleotides outside the gene matches: 4. The CDR3 contains 16 residues. The V gene's germline CDR1 is PRHDT and CDR2 FYEKMQ (reference sequence).